The entry below describes one TCR beta chain. This record comes from a study of blood T cell repertoires in COVID-19. Looking at the study overall: There were acute and convalescent COVID-19 samples, and they came from the United States, Italy and Spain. Sources were T cells, B-cell-depleted T cells, or PBMCs; the material itself was cDNA or gDNA.

Clones were sequenced by immunoSEQ multiplex PCR, and TCRdb holds only the in-frame ones, with some missing. The data hold tens of thousands of clones, with around 80% observed a single time. The germline CDR1 and CDR2 sequences are MNHEY and SMNVEV (reference sequence). The germline V and J ends were trimmed by 5 bases and 5 bases, with 15 bases remaining between them. The length of the CDR3 is 14 residues. The rearrangement uses TRBV27 and TRBJ2-5, with D maybe TRBD2 (5 bases). This receptor was identified in a woman older than 75 with acute or convalescent COVID-19. Material for sequencing was peripheral blood. CDR3 loop: CASSPSRRTETQYF. The CDR3 DNA sequence: TGTGCCAGCAGTCCCTCGCGGAGGACGGAGACCCAGTACTTC.